These T cell receptor beta chains were read from a single sample in a study of T-cell memory formation after mild COVID-19. TCRdb re-called the 5' RACE reads with MiXCR, one entry per CDR3 protein. The sample has 250,000 to 300,000 distinct CDR3 sequences, roughly 8.2% seen once; the top ten hold less than 25%. The material sequenced was PBMCs or a T cell subset sorted from them (not recorded which). These receptors were obtained from a man aged 18 to 29 who had mild COVID-19 (a few samples of this study predate the infection). Cell type and time point are not known. CDR3s include the opening cysteine and the closing phenylalanine or tryptophan. D genes are given only for firm matches. Size values are once, few and many counts, or a class for expanded clones, and some rows have none.

>TRBV5-1|many|.|TRBJ2-5
CASSPQVDEETQYF
TGCGCCAGCAGCCCTCAGGTAGACGAAGAGACCCAGTACTTC
>TRBV27|few|TRBD1|TRBJ2-7
CASSYPGQGLDEQYF
TGTGCCAGCAGCTATCCGGGACAGGGGCTTGACGAGCAGTACTTC
>TRBV7-9|many|.|TRBJ1-1
CASSLALSGGEAFF
TGTGCCAGCAGCTTAGCGCTAAGCGGGGGCGAAGCTTTCTTT
>TRBV7-3|few|.|TRBJ1-2
CASSPQGSLDGYTF
TGTGCCAGCAGCCCACAGGGTTCGTTGGATGGCTACACCTTC
>TRBV10-2|many|.|TRBJ1-6
CASSEDGHNSPLHF
TGCGCCAGCAGTGAGGACGGTCATAATTCACCCCTCCACTTT
>TRBV27|.|TRBD1|TRBJ1-2
CASRQGGFGYGYTF
TGTGCCAGCAGGCAGGGGGGGTTCGGCTATGGCTACACCTTC
>TRBV12-3/TRBV12-4|.|TRBD1|TRBJ1-1
CASSPPRTGNTEAFF
TGTGCCAGCAGTCCCCCCAGGACAGGGAACACTGAAGCTTTCTTT
>TRBV6-2/TRBV6-3|few|.|TRBJ1-1
CASSAGNTEAFF
TGTGCCAGCAGTGCGGGGAACACTGAAGCTTTCTTT
>TRBV4-1|many|.|TRBJ1-2
CASSHQDSPYYGYTF
TGCGCCAGCAGCCACCAGGACAGCCCCTACTATGGCTACACCTTC
>TRBV3-1|.|TRBD2|TRBJ2-7
CASSPAGGMFEQYF
TGTGCCAGCAGCCCCGCGGGAGGTATGTTCGAGCAGTACTTC
>TRBV24-1|.|TRBD1|TRBJ1-1
CATSTTGMNTEAFF
TGTGCCACCAGTACGACAGGGATGAACACTGAAGCTTTCTTT
>TRBV5-1|.|.|TRBJ2-7
CASSLGWTPVEQYF
TGCGCCAGCAGCTTAGGTTGGACCCCCGTCGAGCAGTACTTC
>TRBV7-2|few|TRBD1|TRBJ1-2
CASSPGQGLYGYTF
TGTGCCAGCAGCCCAGGACAGGGCCTCTATGGCTACACCTTC
>TRBV10-3|.|.|TRBJ1-2
CAISEETGHGYTF
TGTGCCATCAGTGAGGAGACAGGTCATGGCTACACCTTC
>TRBV7-9|.|.|TRBJ1-2
CASSTTREAGYTF
TGTGCCAGCAGCACAACAAGGGAGGCTGGCTACACCTTC
>TRBV30|.|.|TRBJ2-3
CAWSAPGLYQDTQYF
TGTGCCTGGAGTGCTCCGGGACTTTATCAAGATACGCAGTATTTT
>TRBV24-1|many|TRBD2|TRBJ2-3
CATSDLHGGGFTDTQYF
TGTGCCACCAGTGATTTGCACGGCGGGGGGTTCACAGATACGCAGTATTTT
>TRBV20-1|.|TRBD1|TRBJ1-2
CSASDRGHGYTF
TGCAGTGCCAGCGACAGGGGACATGGCTACACCTTC
>TRBV7-2|many|.|TRBJ2-5
CASSLIGWETQYF
TGTGCCAGCAGCTTAATTGGGTGGGAGACCCAGTACTTC
>TRBV6-2/TRBV6-3|few|.|TRBJ2-3
CASSLGTRDTQYF
TGTGCCAGCAGTTTAGGGACTCGGGATACGCAGTATTTT
>TRBV7-9|.|TRBD1|TRBJ1-2
CASSATGGADGYTF
TGTGCCAGCAGCGCGACAGGGGGCGCGGACGGCTACACCTTC
>TRBV5-1|many|.|TRBJ2-7
CASSAGQLYEQYF
TGCGCCAGCAGCGCGGGACAGCTCTACGAGCAGTACTTC
>TRBV5-1|many|.|TRBJ1-1
CASSFRGITEAFF
TGCGCCAGCAGCTTCCGGGGAATCACTGAAGCTTTCTTT
>TRBV6-6|few|.|TRBJ2-6
CATLRVGTANVLTF
TGTGCCACCCTCCGCGTCGGAACGGCCAACGTCCTGACTTTC
>TRBV30|.|TRBD1|TRBJ2-6
CAWSVGQGAYGANVLTF
TGTGCCTGGAGTGTGGGACAGGGGGCGTATGGGGCCAACGTCCTGACTTTC
>TRBV29-1|.|.|TRBJ1-3
CSVESGGLSGNTIYF
TGCAGCGTTGAATCGGGCGGCCTCTCTGGAAACACCATATATTTT
>TRBV7-3|.|TRBD1|TRBJ2-7
CASSPGTGSEQYF
TGTGCCAGCAGTCCGGGGACAGGGTCCGAGCAGTACTTC
>TRBV29-1|once|.|TRBJ1-2
CSVRGVDNYGYTF
TGCAGCGTTAGAGGGGTCGATAACTATGGCTACACCTTC
>TRBV6-5|few|.|TRBJ2-7
CASSLGDSSFYEQYF
TGTGCCAGCAGTTTAGGTGACAGCTCCTTCTACGAGCAGTACTTC
>TRBV11-2|.|.|TRBJ2-4
CASSPLRRLAKNIQYF
TGTGCCAGCAGCCCCCTCCGGCGGCTAGCCAAAAACATTCAGTACTTC
>TRBV24-1|few|.|TRBJ1-2
CATRDDTSKGYGYTF
TGTGCCACCAGGGACGACACATCTAAGGGCTATGGCTACACCTTC
>TRBV4-1|many|TRBD2|TRBJ2-3
CASSQMTSGVADTQYF
TGCGCCAGCAGCCAAATGACTAGCGGGGTGGCAGATACGCAGTATTTT
>TRBV7-9|many|.|TRBJ2-3
CASSLQGQSTDTQYF
TGTGCCAGCAGCTTACAGGGACAAAGCACAGATACGCAGTATTTT
>TRBV6-2/TRBV6-3|.|TRBD1|TRBJ1-1
CASSLTGLNTEAFF
TGTGCCAGCAGCCTGACAGGGCTGAACACTGAAGCTTTCTTT
>TRBV3-1|few|.|TRBJ2-1
CASSQGGDEQFF
TGTGCCAGCAGCCAAGGTGGGGATGAGCAGTTCTTC
>TRBV7-9|many|.|TRBJ1-4
CASSQRATNEKLFF
TGTGCCAGCAGTCAAAGGGCAACTAATGAAAAACTGTTTTTT
>TRBV18|few|.|TRBJ2-3
CASSTVLAMGTDTQYF
TGTGCCAGCTCAACGGTCCTAGCGATGGGCACAGATACGCAGTATTTT
>TRBV3-1|many|.|TRBJ2-3
CASSQEGRSTDTQYF
TGTGCCAGCAGCCAAGAAGGAAGGAGTACAGATACGCAGTATTTT
>TRBV4-1|many|.|TRBJ1-2
CASSQGVSLYTF
TGCGCCAGCAGCCAAGGGGTCTCTCTCTACACCTTC
>TRBV11-1|.|.|TRBJ2-3
CASSFVEWDTQYF
TGTGCCAGCAGCTTCGTAGAGTGGGATACGCAGTATTTT
>TRBV7-3|few|TRBD2|TRBJ2-3
CASSLMSGGADTQYF
TGTGCCAGCAGCTTAATGAGCGGGGGGGCCGATACGCAGTATTTT
>TRBV10-1|few|.|TRBJ2-5
CASRLQEALEETQYF
TGCGCCAGCAGATTACAAGAAGCCCTGGAGGAGACCCAGTACTTC
>TRBV4-1|few|TRBD1|TRBJ2-1
CASSQGWGTDYNEQFF
TGCGCCAGCAGCCAAGGTTGGGGGACAGATTACAATGAGCAGTTCTTC
>TRBV9|.|.|TRBJ2-1
CASRSRYRSWRSEQFF
TGTGCCAGCAGGAGTAGATATAGGTCCTGGCGGAGTGAGCAGTTCTTC
>TRBV11-2|many|.|TRBJ2-3
CASSLGSLRGTDTQYF
TGTGCCAGCAGCTTAGGATCTCTCCGGGGCACAGATACGCAGTATTTT
>TRBV6-5|.|TRBD1|TRBJ1-4
CASSYAGQGEKLFF
TGTGCCAGCAGTTACGCGGGACAGGGTGAAAAACTGTTTTTT
>TRBV9|few|TRBD1|TRBJ2-2
CASSPRTGWNTGELFF
TGTGCCAGCAGCCCCCGGACAGGGTGGAACACCGGGGAGCTGTTTTTT
>TRBV5-4|few|.|TRBJ1-2
CASSTLGDYGYTF
TGTGCCAGCAGCACCTTGGGCGACTATGGCTACACCTTC
>TRBV13|.|.|TRBJ2-1
CASRSGFSYEQFF
TGTGCCAGCAGGAGCGGGTTCTCCTATGAGCAGTTCTTC
>TRBV6-1|many|.|TRBJ1-2
CASSEFPSGTKFYGYTF
TGTGCCAGCAGTGAATTTCCTTCTGGGACAAAATTCTATGGCTACACCTTC
>TRBV7-2|.|TRBD2|TRBJ2-1
CASSLGSGLGLSEQFF
TGTGCCAGCAGCTTAGGGTCGGGACTAGGGCTCAGTGAGCAGTTCTTC
>TRBV4-1|few|TRBD1|TRBJ1-5
CASSQDMTGVQPQHF
TGCGCCAGCAGCCAAGATATGACAGGGGTTCAGCCCCAGCATTTT
>TRBV5-1|many|.|TRBJ1-3
CASSLDTGNTIYF
TGCGCCAGCAGCTTGGATACTGGAAACACCATATATTTT
>TRBV7-3|few|.|TRBJ2-2
CASTPTEGKGELFF
TGTGCCAGCACCCCAACCGAGGGGAAGGGGGAGCTGTTTTTT